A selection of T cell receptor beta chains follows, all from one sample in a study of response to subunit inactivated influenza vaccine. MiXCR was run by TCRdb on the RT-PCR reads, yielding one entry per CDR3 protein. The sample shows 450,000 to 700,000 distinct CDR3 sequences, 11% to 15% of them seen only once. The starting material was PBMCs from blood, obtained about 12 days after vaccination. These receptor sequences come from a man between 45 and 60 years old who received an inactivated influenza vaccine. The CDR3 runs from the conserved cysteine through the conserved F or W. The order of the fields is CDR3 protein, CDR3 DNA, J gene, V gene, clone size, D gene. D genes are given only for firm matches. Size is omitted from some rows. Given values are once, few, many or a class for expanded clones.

cdr3_aa: CASSYSGQRLYTEAFF
cdr3_nt: TGTGCCAGCAGTTACTCTGGACAGAGGCTCTACACTGAAGCTTTCTTT
j_call: TRBJ1-1
v_call: TRBV6-2/TRBV6-3
clone_size: -
d_call: -

cdr3_aa: CASTAGGNFQETQYF
cdr3_nt: TGTGCCAGCACCGCCGGGGGGAACTTCCAAGAGACCCAGTACTTC
j_call: TRBJ2-5
v_call: TRBV6-1
clone_size: -
d_call: TRBD2

cdr3_aa: CASSQAYWRDTQYF
cdr3_nt: TGCGCCAGCAGCCAAGCTTACTGGAGGGATACGCAGTATTTT
j_call: TRBJ2-3
v_call: TRBV4-1
clone_size: few
d_call: -

cdr3_aa: CATRIELDQETQYF
cdr3_nt: TGTGCCACCAGGATAGAGCTAGATCAAGAGACCCAGTACTTC
j_call: TRBJ2-5
v_call: TRBV15
clone_size: few
d_call: -

cdr3_aa: CASNKESGNQPQHF
cdr3_nt: TGTGCCAGCAATAAAGAGTCGGGCAATCAGCCCCAGCATTTT
j_call: TRBJ1-5
v_call: TRBV6-1
clone_size: many
d_call: -

cdr3_aa: CASSSAGQGAGANVLTF
cdr3_nt: TGTGCCAGCAGTTCTGCGGGACAGGGGGCTGGGGCCAACGTCCTGACTTTC
j_call: TRBJ2-6
v_call: TRBV6-5
clone_size: -
d_call: TRBD1

cdr3_aa: CASSSNSGGYEQYF
cdr3_nt: TGTGCCAGCAGCTCAAATTCAGGGGGTTACGAGCAGTACTTC
j_call: TRBJ2-7
v_call: TRBV7-2
clone_size: -
d_call: TRBD1

cdr3_aa: CASRAGTGGVYEQYF
cdr3_nt: TGTGCCAGCAGGGCCGGGACAGGAGGAGTCTACGAGCAGTACTTC
j_call: TRBJ2-7
v_call: TRBV27
clone_size: few
d_call: TRBD1

cdr3_aa: CSARDRLAGVIDTQYF
cdr3_nt: TGCAGTGCTAGAGACAGACTAGCGGGAGTCATAGATACGCAGTATTTT
j_call: TRBJ2-3
v_call: TRBV20-1
clone_size: few
d_call: TRBD2

cdr3_aa: CASRKTQGENEKLFF
cdr3_nt: TGTGCCAGCAGAAAAACACAGGGGGAAAATGAAAAACTGTTTTTT
j_call: TRBJ1-4
v_call: TRBV6-1
clone_size: few
d_call: TRBD1

cdr3_aa: CASSQSSGGTDTQYF
cdr3_nt: TGTGCCAGCAGCCAGAGCTCAGGGGGGACAGATACGCAGTATTTT
j_call: TRBJ2-3
v_call: TRBV7-9
clone_size: -
d_call: -

cdr3_aa: CASSLSAGGEGARRETQYF
cdr3_nt: TGTGCCAGCAGCTTAAGTGCCGGCGGGGAGGGGGCGCGTCGAGAGACCCAGTACTTC
j_call: TRBJ2-5
v_call: TRBV11-1
clone_size: -
d_call: -

cdr3_aa: CASSLALAEYNEQFF
cdr3_nt: TGTGCCAGCAGCTTAGCCCTAGCGGAGTACAATGAGCAGTTCTTC
j_call: TRBJ2-1
v_call: TRBV7-9
clone_size: many
d_call: TRBD2

cdr3_aa: CASSYSTGAETQYF
cdr3_nt: TGTGCCAGCAGTTACTCGACAGGGGCGGAGACCCAGTACTTC
j_call: TRBJ2-5
v_call: TRBV6-5
clone_size: -
d_call: TRBD1

cdr3_aa: CASSGKVLGGYTF
cdr3_nt: TGTGCCAGCAGTGGGAAGGTCCTTGGTGGCTACACCTTC
j_call: TRBJ1-2
v_call: TRBV12-3/TRBV12-4
clone_size: -
d_call: -

cdr3_aa: CASRYTGTVSSYEQYF
cdr3_nt: TGTGCCAGCAGATACACCGGGACAGTCAGCTCCTACGAGCAGTACTTC
j_call: TRBJ2-7
v_call: TRBV6-5
clone_size: few
d_call: TRBD1

cdr3_aa: CSVEETVEAFF
cdr3_nt: TGCAGCGTTGAAGAGACCGTAGAAGCTTTCTTT
j_call: TRBJ1-1
v_call: TRBV29-1
clone_size: few
d_call: -

cdr3_aa: CASSVRSSGELFF
cdr3_nt: TGTGCCAGCAGCGTGCGAAGTTCCGGGGAGCTGTTTTTT
j_call: TRBJ2-2
v_call: TRBV7-2
clone_size: -
d_call: -

cdr3_aa: CASSAGREFYEQYF
cdr3_nt: TGTGCCAGCAGCGCGGGCAGGGAATTCTACGAGCAGTACTTC
j_call: TRBJ2-7
v_call: TRBV7-8
clone_size: -
d_call: -

cdr3_aa: CASSRYGGGALSTDTQYF
cdr3_nt: TGTGCCAGCAGCCGGTATGGCGGGGGGGCGTTAAGCACAGATACGCAGTATTTT
j_call: TRBJ2-3
v_call: TRBV11-2
clone_size: -
d_call: TRBD2